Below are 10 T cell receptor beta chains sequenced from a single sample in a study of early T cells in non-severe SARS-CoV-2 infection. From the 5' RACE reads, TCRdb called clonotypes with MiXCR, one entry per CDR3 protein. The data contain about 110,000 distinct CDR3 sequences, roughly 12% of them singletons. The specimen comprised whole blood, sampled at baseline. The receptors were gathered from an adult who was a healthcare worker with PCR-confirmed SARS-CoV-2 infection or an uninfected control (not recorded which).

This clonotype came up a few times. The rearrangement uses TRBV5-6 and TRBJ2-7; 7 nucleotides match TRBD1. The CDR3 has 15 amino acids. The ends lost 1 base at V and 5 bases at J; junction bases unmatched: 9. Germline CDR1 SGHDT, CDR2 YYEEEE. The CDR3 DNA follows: TGTGCCAGCAGCTTGTCTCCGGGACAGAGGAACGAGCAGTACTTC. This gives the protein CASSLSPGQRNEQYF. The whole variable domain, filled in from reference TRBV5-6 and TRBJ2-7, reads DAGVTQSPTHLIKTRGQQVTLRCSPKSGHDTVSWYQQALGQGPQFIFQYYEEEERQRGNFPDRFSGHQFPNYSSELNVNALLLGDSALYLCASSLSPGQRNEQYFGPGTRLTVT.

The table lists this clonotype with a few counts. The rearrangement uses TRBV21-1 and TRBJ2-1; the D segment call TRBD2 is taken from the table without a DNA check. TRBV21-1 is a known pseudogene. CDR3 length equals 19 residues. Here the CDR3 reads CASSKGGRGESGGHNEQFF. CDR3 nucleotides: TGTGCCAGCAGCAAGGGCGGTCGGGGTGAATCGGGAGGGCACAATGAGCAGTTCTTC.

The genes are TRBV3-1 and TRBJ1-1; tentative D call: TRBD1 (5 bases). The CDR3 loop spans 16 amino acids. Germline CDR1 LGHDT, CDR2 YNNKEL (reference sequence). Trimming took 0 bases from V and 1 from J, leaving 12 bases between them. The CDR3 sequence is CASSQDRVWRNTEAFF. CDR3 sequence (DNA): TGTGCCAGCAGCCAAGACAGGGTTTGGCGGAACACTGAAGCTTTCTTT.

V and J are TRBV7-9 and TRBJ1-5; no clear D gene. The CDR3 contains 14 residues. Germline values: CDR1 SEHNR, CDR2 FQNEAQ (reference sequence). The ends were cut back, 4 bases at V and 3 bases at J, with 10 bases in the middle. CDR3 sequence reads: CASSWAGDNQPQHF. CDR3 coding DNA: TGTGCCAGCAGCTGGGCAGGTGACAATCAGCCCCAGCATTTT.

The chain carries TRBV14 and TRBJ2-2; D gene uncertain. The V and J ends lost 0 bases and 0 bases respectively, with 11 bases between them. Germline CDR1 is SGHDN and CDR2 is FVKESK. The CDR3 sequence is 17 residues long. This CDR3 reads CASSQDHQLSNTGELFF. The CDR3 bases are TGTGCCAGCAGCCAAGATCACCAACTTTCGAACACCGGGGAGCTGTTTTTT.

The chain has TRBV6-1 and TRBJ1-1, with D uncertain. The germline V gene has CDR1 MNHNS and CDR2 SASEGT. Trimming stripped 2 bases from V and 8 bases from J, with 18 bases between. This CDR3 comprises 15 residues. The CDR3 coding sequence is TGTGCCAGCAGTGAATTATCGGTGAGACTTTCAGAAGCTTTCTTT. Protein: CASSELSVRLSEAFF.

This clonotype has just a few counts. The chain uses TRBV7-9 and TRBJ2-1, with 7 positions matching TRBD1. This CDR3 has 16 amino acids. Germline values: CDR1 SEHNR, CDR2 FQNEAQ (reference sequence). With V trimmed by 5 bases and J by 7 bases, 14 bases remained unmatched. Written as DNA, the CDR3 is TGTGCCAGCAGCACCGTCGGGACAGATAGGTTGAATGAGCAGTTCTTC. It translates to CASSTVGTDRLNEQFF. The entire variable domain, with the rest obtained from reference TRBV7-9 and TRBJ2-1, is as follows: DTGVSQNPRHKITKRGQNVTFRCDPISEHNRLYWYRQTLGQGPEFLTYFQNEAQLEKSRLLSDRFSAERPKGSFSTLEIQRTEQGDSAMYLCASSTVGTDRLNEQFFGPGTRLTVL.

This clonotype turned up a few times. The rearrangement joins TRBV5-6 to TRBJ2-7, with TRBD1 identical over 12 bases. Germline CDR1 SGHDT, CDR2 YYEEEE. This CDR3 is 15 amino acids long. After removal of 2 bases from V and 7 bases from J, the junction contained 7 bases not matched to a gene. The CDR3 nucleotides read TGTGCCAGCAGCTTCCGGGACAGGGGGCCTATGGAGCAGTACTTC. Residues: CASSFRDRGPMEQYF.

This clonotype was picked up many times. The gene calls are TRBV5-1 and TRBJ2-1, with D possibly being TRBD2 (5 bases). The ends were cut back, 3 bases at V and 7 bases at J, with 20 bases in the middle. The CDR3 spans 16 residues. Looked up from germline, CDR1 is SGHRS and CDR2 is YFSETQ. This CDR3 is CASSSHSVSKGNEQFF. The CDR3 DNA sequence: TGCGCCAGCAGCTCCCATAGCGTTTCGAAAGGGAATGAGCAGTTCTTC.

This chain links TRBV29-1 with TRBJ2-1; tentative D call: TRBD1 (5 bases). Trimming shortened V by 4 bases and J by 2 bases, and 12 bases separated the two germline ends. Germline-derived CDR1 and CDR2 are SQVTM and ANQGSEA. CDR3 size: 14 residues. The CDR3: CSVVAKGPYNEQFF. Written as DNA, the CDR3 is TGCAGCGTTGTAGCAAAGGGGCCCTACAATGAGCAGTTCTTC.